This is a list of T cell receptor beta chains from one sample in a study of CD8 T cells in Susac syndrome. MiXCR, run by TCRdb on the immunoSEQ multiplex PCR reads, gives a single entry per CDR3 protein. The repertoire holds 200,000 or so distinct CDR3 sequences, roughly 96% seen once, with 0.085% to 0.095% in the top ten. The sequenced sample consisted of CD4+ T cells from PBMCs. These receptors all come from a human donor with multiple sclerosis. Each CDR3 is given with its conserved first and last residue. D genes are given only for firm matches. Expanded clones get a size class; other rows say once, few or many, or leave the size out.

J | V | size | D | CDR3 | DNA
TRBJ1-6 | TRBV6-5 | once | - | CASRHRLWNSPLHF | TGTGCCAGCAGACACAGGTTGTGGAATTCACCCCTCCACTTT
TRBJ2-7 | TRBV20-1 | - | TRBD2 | CSLLASGGDGYEQYF | TGCAGCCTGTTGGCTAGCGGGGGGGATGGCTACGAGCAGTACTTC
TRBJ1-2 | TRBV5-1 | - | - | CASSLEGPAGYTF | TGCGCCAGCAGCTTGGAGGGCCCGGCGGGCTACACCTTC
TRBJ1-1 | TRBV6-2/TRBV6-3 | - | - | CASSYTTEAFF | TGTGCCAGCAGTTACACCACTGAAGCTTTCTTT
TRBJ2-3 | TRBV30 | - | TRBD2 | CAWSVRGLGDTQYF | TGTGCCTGGAGTGTACGAGGACTAGGGGATACGCAGTATTTT
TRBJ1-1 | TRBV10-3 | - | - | CAISDQVQVEAFF | TGTGCCATCAGTGATCAGGTTCAGGTTGAAGCTTTCTTT
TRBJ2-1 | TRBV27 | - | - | CASSLSGPSEQFF | TGTGCCAGCAGTTTATCGGGTCCTAGTGAGCAGTTCTTC
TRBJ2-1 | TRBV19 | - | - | CASSPVLLALSYNEQFF | TGTGCCAGTAGTCCCGTTCTCCTTGCCCTGTCCTACAATGAGCAGTTCTTC
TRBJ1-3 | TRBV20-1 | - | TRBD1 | CSARATGSGNTIYF | TGCAGTGCTAGAGCGACAGGGTCTGGAAACACCATATATTTT
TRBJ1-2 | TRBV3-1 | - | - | CASSRPGYYGYTF | TGTGCCAGCAGCCGTCCAGGCTACTATGGCTACACCTTC
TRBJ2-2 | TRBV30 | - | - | CAWRRAGFTGELFF | TGTGCCTGGCGCCGAGCAGGCTTCACCGGGGAGCTGTTTTTT
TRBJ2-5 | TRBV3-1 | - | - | CASSLPAGQTKKGTQYF | TGTGCCAGCAGCCTTCCTGCGGGGCAGACCAAGAAAGGGACCCAGTACTTC
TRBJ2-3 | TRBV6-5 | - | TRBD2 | CASSYVGRGGLGGDTQYF | TGTGCCAGCAGTTACGTCGGGCGGGGGGGCCTCGGCGGCGATACGCAGTATTTT
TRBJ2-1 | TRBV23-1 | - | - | CASSQSRGPYNEQFF | TGCGCCAGCAGTCAATCGCGGGGGCCCTACAATGAGCAGTTCTTC
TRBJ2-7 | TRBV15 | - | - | CATGPGSYEQYF | TGTGCCACCGGTCCCGGATCCTACGAGCAGTACTTC
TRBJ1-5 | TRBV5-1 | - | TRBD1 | CASSPGTGVHQPQHF | TGCGCCAGCAGCCCGGGGACAGGGGTCCATCAGCCCCAGCATTTT
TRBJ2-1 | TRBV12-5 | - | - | CASGLQGGGRFF | TGTGCTAGTGGTTTGCAAGGGGGAGGGCGGTTCTTC
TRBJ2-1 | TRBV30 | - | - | CAWRRQTRNNEQFF | TGTGCCTGGAGGAGGCAGACACGGAACAATGAGCAGTTCTTC
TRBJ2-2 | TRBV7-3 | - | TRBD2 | CASSPRPGGPGELFF | TGTGCCAGCAGCCCGAGACCGGGAGGGCCCGGGGAGCTGTTTTTT
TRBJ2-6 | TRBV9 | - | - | CASSADTYPSGANVLTF | TGTGCCAGCAGCGCGGACACATACCCATCCGGGGCCAACGTCCTGACTTTC
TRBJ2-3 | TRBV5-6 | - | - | CASSFMSTDTQYF | TGTGCCAGCAGCTTTATGAGCACAGATACGCAGTATTTT
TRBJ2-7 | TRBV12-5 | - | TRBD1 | CASGLVLGDSSYEQYF | TGTGCTAGTGGTTTGGTACTCGGGGACAGCTCCTACGAGCAGTACTTC
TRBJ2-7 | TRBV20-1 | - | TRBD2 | CSARLADGYEQYF | TGCAGTGCTAGACTAGCGGATGGCTACGAGCAGTACTTC
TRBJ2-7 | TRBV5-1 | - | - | CASAGTQGGEQYF | TGCGCCAGCGCCGGGACTCAAGGGGGCGAGCAGTACTTC
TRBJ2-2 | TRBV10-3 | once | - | CAIASAGSNTGELFF | TGTGCCATCGCCTCTGCAGGGAGCAACACCGGGGAGCTGTTTTTT
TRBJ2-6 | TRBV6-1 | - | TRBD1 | CASSKWTGSGANVLTF | TGTGCCAGCAGTAAATGGACAGGCTCTGGGGCCAACGTCCTGACTTTC
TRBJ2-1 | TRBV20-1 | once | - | CSARDENEQFF | TGCAGTGCTAGAGATGAGAATGAGCAGTTCTTC
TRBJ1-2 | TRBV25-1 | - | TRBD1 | CASSDHRGVGYTF | TGTGCCAGCAGTGACCACAGGGGTGTTGGCTACACCTTC